This T cell receptor (beta chain) was captured in a study of blood T cells in healthy people across ages. Study results and caveats: With age, beta diversity per million T cells declined roughly linearly, significantly by 40.

In this sample, this clonotype turned up a few times. Its antigen is still unknown. The second PCR ran roughly 6 to 12 cycles with a sample-barcoded 5' primer and J-beta primers. Using its own MiXCR run on the 5' RACE reads, TCRdb lists one record per CDR3 protein. The data contain about 1.8 million distinct CDR3 sequences, about 50% of them singletons. From germline, CDR1 is LGHNA and CDR2 YNFKEQ. J lost 6 bases, V lost 4 bases, and 8 bases had no gene match. The CDR3 has 15 residues. This receptor was obtained from a woman aged 40 to 55 in good health. The chain is built from TRBV4-2 and TRBJ2-1, with 8 positions matching TRBD2. Input material: blood. The chain's CDR3 is CASSPSGGNPNEQFF. The CDR3 nucleotides read TGTGCCAGCAGCCCGAGCGGGGGAAATCCCAATGAGCAGTTCTTC.